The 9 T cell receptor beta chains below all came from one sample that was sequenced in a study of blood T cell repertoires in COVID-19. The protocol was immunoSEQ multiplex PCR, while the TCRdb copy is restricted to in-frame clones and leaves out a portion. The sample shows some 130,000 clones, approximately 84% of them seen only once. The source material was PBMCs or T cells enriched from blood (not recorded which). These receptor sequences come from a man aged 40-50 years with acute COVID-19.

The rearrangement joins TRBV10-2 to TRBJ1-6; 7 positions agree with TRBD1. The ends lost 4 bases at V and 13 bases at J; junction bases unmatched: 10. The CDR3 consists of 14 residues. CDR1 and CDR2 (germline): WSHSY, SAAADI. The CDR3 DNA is TGCGCCAGCAGTGTAGGACAGGTTCCGTGGCCCCTCCACTTT. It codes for CASSVGQVPWPLHF.

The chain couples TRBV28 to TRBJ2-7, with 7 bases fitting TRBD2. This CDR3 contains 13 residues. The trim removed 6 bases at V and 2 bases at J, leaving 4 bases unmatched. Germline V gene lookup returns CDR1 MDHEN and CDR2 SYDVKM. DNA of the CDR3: TGTGCCAGCAGAGGGACTATAGCCTACGAGCAGTACTTC. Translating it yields CASRGTIAYEQYF.

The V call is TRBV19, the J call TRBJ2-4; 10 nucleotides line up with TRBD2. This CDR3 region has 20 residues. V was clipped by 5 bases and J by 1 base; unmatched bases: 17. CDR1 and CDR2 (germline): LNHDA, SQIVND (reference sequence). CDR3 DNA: TGTGCCAGTAGTCAACAGGGGGGACTAGCGACCCCGGGCGCCAAAAACATTCAGTACTTC. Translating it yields CASSQQGGLATPGAKNIQYF.

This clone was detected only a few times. The CDR3 loop is CATSAADRGHEQFF. The CDR3 bases are TGTGCCACCAGTGCGGCGGACAGGGGCCATGAGCAGTTCTTC. The chain joins TRBV24-1 to TRBJ2-1; 9 positions match TRBD1. With V trimmed by 5 bases and J by 8 bases, 6 bases remained unmatched. The CDR3 consists of 14 residues. CDR1 is KGHDR, CDR2 SFDVKD, per germline.

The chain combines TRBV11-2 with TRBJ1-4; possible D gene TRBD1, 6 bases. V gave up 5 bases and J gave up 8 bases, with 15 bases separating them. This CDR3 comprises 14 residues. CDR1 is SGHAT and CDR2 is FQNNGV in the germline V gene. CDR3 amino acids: CASSLGGVGEKLFF. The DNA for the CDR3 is TGTGCCAGCAGCCTAGGGGGGGTCGGGGAAAAACTGTTTTTT.

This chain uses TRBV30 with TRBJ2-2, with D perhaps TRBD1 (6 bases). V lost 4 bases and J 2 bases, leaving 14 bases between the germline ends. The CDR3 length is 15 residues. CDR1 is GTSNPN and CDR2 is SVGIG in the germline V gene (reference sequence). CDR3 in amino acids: CAWMRDRPNTGELFF. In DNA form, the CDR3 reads TGTGCCTGGATGAGAGACAGGCCAAACACCGGGGAGCTGTTTTTT.

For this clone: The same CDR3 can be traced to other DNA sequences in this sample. As DNA, the CDR3 is TGCGCCAGCAGCCAGGTACTTGATCAGCCCCAGCATTTT. It translates to CASSQVLDQPQHF. The chain carries TRBV4-3 and TRBJ1-5; D is unresolved. The germline CDR1 and CDR2 sequences are LGHNA and YSLEER. The CDR3 contains 13 residues. V was cut by 3 bases and J by 5 bases, with 8 bases left in between.

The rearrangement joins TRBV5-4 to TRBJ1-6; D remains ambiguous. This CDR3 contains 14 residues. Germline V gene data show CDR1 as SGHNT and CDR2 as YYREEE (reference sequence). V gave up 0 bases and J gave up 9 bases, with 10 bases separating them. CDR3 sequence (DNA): TGTGCCAGCAGCTTGGGTACAGAGACTTCACCCCTCCACTTT. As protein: CASSLGTETSPLHF.

In DNA, the CDR3 is TGTGCCAGCATGTCAGGGCCCGGGGAGCTGTTTTTT. As protein: CASMSGPGELFF. This chain links TRBV2 with TRBJ2-2; the D gene is possibly TRBD1 (5 bases). V was clipped by 7 bases and J by 6 bases, with 9 bases between them. Germline V CDR1 and CDR2: SNHLY, FYNNEI. The CDR3 contains 12 residues.